This T cell receptor (beta chain) was sequenced for a study of vaccination and CD4 T cells after COVID-19. Study at large: Cells were stimulated with overlapping spike peptide pools from SARS-CoV-2, HCoV-NL63, HCoV-OC43 and HCoV-229E.

The CDR3 consists of 18 residues. CDR1 is SNHLY and CDR2 is FYNNEI in the germline V gene. V was trimmed by 4 bases and J by 2 bases, leaving 23 bases between them. This clonotype was seen more than once but under ten times. The antigen remains unidentified. Treatment of the sample: roughly 11-day PBMC culture with coronavirus spike peptide pools or control peptides (ViraFEST assay). Cultured CD4+ T cells had their DNA profiled by the Oncomine TCR Beta short-read assay. One entry per CDR3 protein results from TCRdb running MiXCR on the PCR reads. The data contain approximately 20,000 distinct CDR3 sequences, approximately 50% of them singletons.

This chain links TRBV2 with TRBJ1-2, with D possibly being TRBD1 (5 bases). The sequence derives from a human donor who had recovered from COVID-19. Material for sequencing was CD4+ T cells from blood, cultured in vitro. CDR3 sequence (DNA): TGTGCCAGCAGTGTGAGGGGTCAGGGAGAGACCTGGAACTATGGCTACACCTTC. Protein product: CASSVRGQGETWNYGYTF.